These 24 T cell receptor beta chains were sequenced from one sample in a study of cytomegalovirus exposure and HLA in healthy donors. PCR primers comprised 60 Vbeta and 13 Jbeta primers. Libraries were prepared by immunoSEQ multiplex PCR; TCRdb keeps only in-frame clonotypes and omits some of them. This repertoire shows 120,000 to 150,000 clones, around 85% found once; its top ten account for less than 3.5%. The sequenced material came from PBMCs. The source is a woman aged 25 to 39 in good health and CMV-seronegative.

The chain joins TRBV30 to TRBJ1-2; possible D gene TRBD1, 6 bases. CDR3 size: 14 residues. Between the trimmed V and J ends, which lost 2 bases and 6 bases, there was a span of 16 bases. Germline CDR1 is GTSNPN and CDR2 is SVGIG (reference sequence). The CDR3 DNA sequence: TGTGCCTGGAGTCGCTCCGGGCAGGGGAATGGCTACACCTTC. This codes for CAWSRSGQGNGYTF.

The CDR3 here is CASSRTSNTEAFF. The CDR3 DNA is TGTGCCAGCTCCCGTACTTCGAACACTGAAGCTTTCTTT. The chain combines TRBV18 with TRBJ1-1, with D hard to call. CDR3 length: 13 residues. Trimming took 6 bases from V and 1 from J, leaving 9 bases between them. The germline gives CDR1 KGHSH, CDR2 LQKENI.

The rearrangement uses TRBV30 and TRBJ1-4, with 7 bases matching TRBD1. V was pared by 5 bases and J by 3 bases, with 6 bases of the junction left unmatched. The CDR3 is 14 residues long. Germline CDR1 GTSNPN, CDR2 SVGIG (reference sequence). The CDR3 here is CAWGPGQSNEKLFF. The DNA for the CDR3 is TGTGCCTGGGGACCGGGACAGTCTAATGAAAAACTGTTTTTT.

This chain uses TRBV30 with TRBJ1-6; D unresolved. The CDR3 has 11 amino acids. Germline V CDR1 and CDR2: GTSNPN, SVGIG (reference sequence). The ends were cut back, 2 bases at V and 14 bases at J, with 10 bases in the middle. The DNA for the CDR3 is TGTGCCTGGAGTCCGTCCGGGACCCTCCACTTT. The encoded protein is CAWSPSGTLHF.

This clone was seen only once. V is TRBV14 and J is TRBJ1-1; D unresolved. Looked up from germline, CDR1 is SGHDN and CDR2 is FVKESK. The CDR3 contains 17 residues. Between the trimmed V and J ends, which lost 2 bases and 2 bases, there was a span of 18 bases. The CDR3 loop is CASSQTRGGLRNTEAFF. CDR3 DNA: TGTGCCAGCAGCCAAACCCGGGGAGGACTACGAAACACTGAAGCTTTCTTT.

This clone has a handful of counts. V gene TRBV19 combines with J gene TRBJ2-7; the D is unclear. The germline gives CDR1 LNHDA, CDR2 SQIVND (reference sequence). This CDR3 contains 14 residues. V gave up 8 bases and J gave up 4 bases, with 18 bases separating them. This chain's CDR3 is CASASPTSRYEQYF. The CDR3 region has the DNA TGTGCCAGTGCATCTCCCACCTCGAGATACGAGCAGTACTTC.

The chain links TRBV7-3 to TRBJ2-4; D perhaps matches TRBD2 (6 bases). V was cut by 0 bases and J by 7 bases, with 10 bases left in between. The length of the CDR3 is 14 residues. The germline V gene has CDR1 SGHTA and CDR2 FQGTGA. The CDR3 protein is CASSLTPGSNIQYF. CDR3 bases: TGTGCCAGCAGCTTAACCCCCGGGAGCAACATTCAGTACTTC.

CDR3 sequence reads: CTSSQKREKDTQYF. The CDR3 DNA is TGCACCAGCAGCCAAAAGCGGGAGAAAGATACGCAGTATTTT. The chain uses TRBV1 and TRBJ2-3; TRBD2 is taken as the D call from the table, unchecked against the DNA. TRBV1 is a pseudogene locus. The CDR3 runs to 14 residues.

The chain uses TRBV11-3 and TRBJ2-2, with 7 bases fitting TRBD1. CDR1 is SGHNT and CDR2 is YENEEA in the germline V gene. The CDR3 extends over 16 amino acids. Trimming cost V 5 bases and J 4 bases; bases outside gene matches: 10. CDR3 region: CASSPRKGQRTGELFF. The CDR3 nucleotides read TGTGCCAGCAGCCCCCGTAAGGGACAGCGCACCGGGGAGCTGTTTTTT.

J is TRBJ2-1 and V is TRBV27; TRBD1 matches at 10 bases. Germline V lookup: CDR1 MNHEY, CDR2 SMNVEV (reference sequence). V shed 10 bases, J shed 6 bases, and the junction held 3 bases outside the gene matches. The length of the CDR3 is 12 residues. CDR3 protein: CAIGQGGNEQFF. The CDR3 DNA reads as TGTGCCATCGGACAGGGGGGCAATGAGCAGTTCTTC.

The rearrangement uses TRBV7-6 and TRBJ2-5, with a tentative D call TRBD2 (5 bases). The CDR3 sequence is 13 residues long. The ends were cut back, 3 bases at V and 1 base at J, with 6 bases in the middle. Germline lookup yields CDR1 SGHVS and CDR2 FNYEAQ. The CDR3 DNA follows: TGTGCCAGCAGCTTGACTATCCAAGAGACCCAGTACTTC. Protein product: CASSLTIQETQYF.

In its sample, this clone was seen once. The rearrangement links TRBV18 to TRBJ2-7; D unclear. This CDR3 has 13 residues. Germline CDR1 is KGHSH and CDR2 is LQKENI. The V end lost 8 bases, the J end lost 1 base, and 12 bases lay between the germline ends. The CDR3 DNA reads as TGTGCCAGCGCCAACGCCGGGTCCTACGAGCAGTACTTC. This codes for CASANAGSYEQYF.

This clone was found a few times. The J gene is TRBJ1-1, the V gene TRBV6-6; the D is unclear. This CDR3 contains 14 residues. V lost 0 bases to trimming and J lost 3 bases, with 8 bases between them. Germline V gene data show CDR1 as MNHNY and CDR2 as SVGAGI (reference sequence). CDR3 amino acids: CASSYSRSDTEAFF. CDR3 sequence (DNA): TGTGCCAGCAGTTACTCGAGGTCGGACACTGAAGCTTTCTTT.

The chain combines TRBV30 with TRBJ2-7; 8 bases map to TRBD2. V shed 5 bases, J shed 8 bases, and the junction held 20 bases outside the gene matches. Germline CDR1 GTSNPN, CDR2 SVGIG (reference sequence). The CDR3 extends over 16 amino acids. CDR3 in DNA: TGTGCCTGGGCCCCACCTAGCGGGTCGATTGTTTTGAAGCAGTACTTC. Amino acid sequence: CAWAPPSGSIVLKQYF. The full variable domain, rest sourced from reference TRBV30 and TRBJ2-7, is SQTIHQWPATLVQPVGSPLSLECTVEGTSNPNLYWYRQAAGRGLQLLFYSVGIGQISSEVPQNLSASRPQDRQFILSSKKLLLSDSGFYLCAWAPPSGSIVLKQYFGPGTRLTVT.

This clone showed up just once. V usage is TRBV4-1 and J usage is TRBJ1-2; D gene ambiguous. Germline CDR1 MGHRA, CDR2 YSYEKL. V was shortened by 0 bases and J by 1 base, with 9 bases between the two germline ends. CDR3 size: 15 residues. Here the CDR3 reads CASSQEHTLNYGYTF. Here the CDR3 DNA reads TGCGCCAGCAGCCAAGAACACACGCTTAACTATGGCTACACCTTC.

V and J are TRBV5-5 and TRBJ2-7, with 10 bases aligning to TRBD1. The CDR3 has 14 residues. V trimming: 3 bases; J trimming: 1 base; junction bases outside the gene matches: 1. Germline assignment: CDR1 SGHKS and CDR2 YYEKEE (reference sequence). CDR3 DNA sequence: TGTGCCAGCAGCTGGGACAGGGGATCCTACGAGCAGTACTTC. Translation: CASSWDRGSYEQYF.

This clone was counted a few times. V is TRBV29-1 and J is TRBJ1-2; a possible D gene is TRBD1 (5 bases). V was cut by 7 bases and J by 3 bases, with 24 bases left in between. CDR3 length: 16 amino acids. Germline-derived CDR1 and CDR2 are SQVTM and ANQGSEA. The CDR3 region is CSARGGAGPPYYGYTF. The DNA of the CDR3 is TGCAGCGCCAGAGGCGGGGCCGGACCTCCTTACTATGGCTACACCTTC.

The J gene is TRBJ2-1, the V gene TRBV2; 10 nucleotides agree with TRBD2. Losses at the gene ends were 2 bases for V and 6 bases for J; bases not matched to a gene: 4. Germline-derived CDR1 and CDR2 are SNHLY and FYNNEI. The CDR3 is 15 amino acids. The CDR3 bases are TGTGCCAGCAGTGAACTAAGCGGGGGGGGCAATGAGCAGTTCTTC. As protein: CASSELSGGGNEQFF. The entire variable domain, with the rest obtained from reference TRBV2 and TRBJ2-1, is as follows: EPEVTQTPSHQVTQMGQEVILRCVPISNHLYFYWYRQILGQKVEFLVSFYNNEISEKSEIFDDQFSVERPDGSNFTLKIRSTKLEDSAMYFCASSELSGGGNEQFFGPGTRLTVL.

There are a few counts of this clone. The gene calls are TRBV5-1 and TRBJ1-1, with TRBD1 matching 8 bases. V lost 0 bases and J lost 5; bases outside the gene matches: 6. Per germline, CDR1 SGHRS and CDR2 YFSETQ. This CDR3 region has 15 residues. CDR3 sequence: CASSLDQGADTEAFF. In nucleotides, the CDR3 is TGCGCCAGCAGCTTGGACCAGGGGGCCGATACTGAAGCTTTCTTT.

The CDR3 DNA sequence: TGTGCCAGCAGTGAACAGGCGAGCAATCAGCCCCAGCATTTT. It translates to CASSEQASNQPQHF. The J gene is TRBJ1-5, the V gene TRBV2; D gene ambiguous. The V and J ends lost 2 bases and 1 base respectively, with 6 bases between them. The CDR3 loop spans 14 amino acids. CDR1 and CDR2 (germline): SNHLY, FYNNEI.

The V call is TRBV18, the J call TRBJ1-3, with no clear D. CDR1 and CDR2 (germline): KGHSH, LQKENI. The CDR3 length is 18 residues. V dropped 1 base and J dropped 2 bases, with 18 bases sitting between them. The CDR3 sequence: CASSPLSSGDAAGNTIYF. The CDR3 region has the DNA TGTGCCAGCTCACCACTTTCCTCGGGAGACGCGGCTGGAAACACCATATATTTT. The full variable domain, rest sourced from reference TRBV18 and TRBJ1-3, is NAGVMQNPRHLVRRRGQEARLRCSPMKGHSHVYWYRQLPEEGLKFMVYLQKENIIDESGMPKERFSAEFPKEGPSILRIQQVVRGDSAAYFCASSPLSSGDAAGNTIYFGEGSWLTVV.

The gene calls are TRBV19 and TRBJ2-5; TRBD2 agrees at 9 bases. The CDR3 is 16 amino acids. The germline V gene has CDR1 LNHDA and CDR2 SQIVND (reference sequence). The ends lost 5 bases at V and 2 bases at J; junction bases unmatched: 9. CDR3 nucleotides: TGTGCCAGTAGTGTATGGGCTAGCGGGGATCAAGAGACCCAGTACTTC. Residues: CASSVWASGDQETQYF.

This chain connects TRBV5-1 to TRBJ2-1; 8 bases match TRBD2. The V gene's germline CDR1 is SGHRS and CDR2 YFSETQ. The CDR3 loop spans 16 amino acids. Germline trimming cut 1 base from V and 5 bases from J; bases unmatched to any gene: 8. CDR3 amino acids: CASSLYGGLGDNEQFF. CDR3 DNA: TGCGCCAGCAGCTTGTATGGGGGACTAGGAGACAATGAGCAGTTCTTC.

The rearrangement links TRBV28 to TRBJ1-2; D is unresolved. The CDR3 is 12 amino acids. Per the germline V gene, CDR1 is MDHEN and CDR2 is SYDVKM. Between the trimmed V and J ends, which lost 4 bases and 4 bases, there was a span of 7 bases. CDR3 in DNA: TGTGCCAGCAGTTGGCAAGTCTATGGCTACACCTTC. Translation: CASSWQVYGYTF.